This T cell receptor (beta chain) was sequenced during a study of T cell repertoires in cytomegalovirus infection. Study background: An indication of both CMV infection and matching HLA type came from public TCR beta signatures.

CDR1 and CDR2 from the germline V gene are SEHNR and FQNEAQ (reference sequence). This CDR3 has 16 amino acids. V was pared by 3 bases and J by 0 bases, with 13 bases between. TCRdb reanalysed the reads using MiXCR and keeps one entry per CDR3 protein. Of about 490,000 distinct CDR3 sequences in the sample, 26% were seen once. The specimen was PBMCs. The chain employs TRBV7-9 and TRBJ2-3, with D possibly being TRBD1 (5 bases). The receptor was isolated from a human donor in good health (CMV status not recorded). Some clones in this sample may be carry-over from other donors' samples. The CDR3 DNA reads TGTGCCAGCAGCTTCCGACCAGGGATTAGCACAGATACGCAGTATTTT. Protein sequence: CASSFRPGISTDTQYF.